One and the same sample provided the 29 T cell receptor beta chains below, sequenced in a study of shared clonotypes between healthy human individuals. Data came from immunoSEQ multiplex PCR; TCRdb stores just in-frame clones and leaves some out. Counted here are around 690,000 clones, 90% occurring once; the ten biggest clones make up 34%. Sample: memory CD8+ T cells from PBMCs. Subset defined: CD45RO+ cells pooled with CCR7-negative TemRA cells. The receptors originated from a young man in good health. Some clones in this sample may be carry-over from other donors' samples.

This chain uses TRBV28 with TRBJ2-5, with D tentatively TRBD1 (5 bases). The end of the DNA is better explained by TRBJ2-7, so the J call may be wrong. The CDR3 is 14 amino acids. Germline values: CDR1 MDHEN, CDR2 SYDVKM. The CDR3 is CASSPMGLGDEQYF. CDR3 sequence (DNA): TGTGCCAGCAGTCCTATGGGATTAGGGGACGAGCAGTACTTC.

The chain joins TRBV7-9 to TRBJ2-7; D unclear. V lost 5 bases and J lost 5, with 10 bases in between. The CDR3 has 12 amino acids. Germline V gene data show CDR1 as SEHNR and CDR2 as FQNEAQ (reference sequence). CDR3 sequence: CASSPFTHEQYF. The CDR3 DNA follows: TGTGCCAGCAGCCCCTTTACCCACGAGCAGTACTTC. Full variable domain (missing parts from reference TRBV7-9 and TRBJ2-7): DTGVSQNPRHKITKRGQNVTFRCDPISEHNRLYWYRQTLGQGPEFLTYFQNEAQLEKSRLLSDRFSAERPKGSFSTLEIQRTEQGDSAMYLCASSPFTHEQYFGPGTRLTVT.

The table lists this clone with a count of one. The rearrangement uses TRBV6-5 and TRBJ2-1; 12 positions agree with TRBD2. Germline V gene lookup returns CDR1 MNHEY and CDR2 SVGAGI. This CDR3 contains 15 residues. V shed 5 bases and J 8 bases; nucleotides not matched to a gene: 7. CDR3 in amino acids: CASSLAGGPVDEQFF. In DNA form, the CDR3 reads TGTGCCAGCAGTCTAGCGGGAGGGCCGGTGGATGAGCAGTTCTTC.

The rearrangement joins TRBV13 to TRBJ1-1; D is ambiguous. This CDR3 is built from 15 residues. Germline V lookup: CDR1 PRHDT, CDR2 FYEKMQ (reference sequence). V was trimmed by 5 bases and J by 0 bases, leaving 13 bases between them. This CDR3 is CASSLSDGLNTEAFF. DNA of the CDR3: TGTGCCAGCAGCCTCTCGGATGGACTGAACACTGAAGCTTTCTTT.

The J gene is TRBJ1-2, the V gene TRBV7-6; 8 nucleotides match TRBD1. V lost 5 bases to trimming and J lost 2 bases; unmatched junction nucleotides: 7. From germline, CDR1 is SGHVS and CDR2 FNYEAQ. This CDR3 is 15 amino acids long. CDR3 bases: TGTGCCAGCAGCCCGTGGACAGGGCCGAACTATGGCTACACCTTC. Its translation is CASSPWTGPNYGYTF.

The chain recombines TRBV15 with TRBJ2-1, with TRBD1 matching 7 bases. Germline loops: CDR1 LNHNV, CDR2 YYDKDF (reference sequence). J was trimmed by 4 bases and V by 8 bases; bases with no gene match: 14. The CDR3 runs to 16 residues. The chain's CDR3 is CATHPRAGTDYNEQFF. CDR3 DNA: TGTGCCACCCACCCCCGGGCCGGGACAGATTACAATGAGCAGTTCTTC.

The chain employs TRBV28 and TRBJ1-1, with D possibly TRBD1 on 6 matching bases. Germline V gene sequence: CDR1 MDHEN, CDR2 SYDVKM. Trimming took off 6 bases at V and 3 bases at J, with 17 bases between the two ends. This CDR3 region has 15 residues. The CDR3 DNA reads TGTGCCAGCAGCGGCGTTAGGGAGGGGGACACTGAAGCTTTCTTT. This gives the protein CASSGVREGDTEAFF.

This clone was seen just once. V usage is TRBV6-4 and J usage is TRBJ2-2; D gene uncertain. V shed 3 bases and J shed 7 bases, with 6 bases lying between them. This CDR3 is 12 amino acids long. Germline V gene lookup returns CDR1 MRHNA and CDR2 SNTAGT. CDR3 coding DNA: TGTGCCAGCAGTGAATTTGGCGGGGAGCTGTTTTTT. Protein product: CASSEFGGELFF.

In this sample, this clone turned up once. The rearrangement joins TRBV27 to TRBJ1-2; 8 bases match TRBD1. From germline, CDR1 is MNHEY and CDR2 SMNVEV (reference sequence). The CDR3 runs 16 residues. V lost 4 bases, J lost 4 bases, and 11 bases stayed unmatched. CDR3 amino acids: CASSSRLLTGAYGYTF. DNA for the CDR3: TGTGCCAGCAGTTCGCGCCTCCTGACAGGGGCCTATGGCTACACCTTC.

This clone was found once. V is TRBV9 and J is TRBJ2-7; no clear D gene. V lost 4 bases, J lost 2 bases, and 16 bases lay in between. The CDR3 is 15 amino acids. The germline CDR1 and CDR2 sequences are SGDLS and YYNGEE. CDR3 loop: CASSPFRSVTYEQYF. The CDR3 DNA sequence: TGTGCCAGCAGCCCTTTTCGGTCAGTAACCTACGAGCAGTACTTC.

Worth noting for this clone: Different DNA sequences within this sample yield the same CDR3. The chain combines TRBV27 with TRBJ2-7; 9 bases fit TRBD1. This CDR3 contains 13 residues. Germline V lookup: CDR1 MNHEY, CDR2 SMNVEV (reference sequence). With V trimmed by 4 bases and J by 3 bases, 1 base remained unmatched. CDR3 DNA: TGTGCCAGCAGTTGGGGACAGGGCTACGAGCAGTACTTC. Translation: CASSWGQGYEQYF.

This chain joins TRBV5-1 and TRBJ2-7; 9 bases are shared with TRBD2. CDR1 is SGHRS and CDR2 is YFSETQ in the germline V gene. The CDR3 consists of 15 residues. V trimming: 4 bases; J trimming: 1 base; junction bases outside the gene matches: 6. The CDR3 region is CASSRTSGPSYEQYF. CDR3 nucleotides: TGCGCCAGCAGCCGCACTAGCGGGCCGTCCTACGAGCAGTACTTC.

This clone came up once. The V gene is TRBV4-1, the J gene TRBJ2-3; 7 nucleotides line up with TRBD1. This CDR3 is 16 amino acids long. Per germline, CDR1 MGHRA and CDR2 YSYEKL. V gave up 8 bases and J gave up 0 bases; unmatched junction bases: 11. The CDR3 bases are TGCGCCAGCCGTCTTGGGACAGTTATTAGCACAGATACGCAGTATTTT. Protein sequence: CASRLGTVISTDTQYF.

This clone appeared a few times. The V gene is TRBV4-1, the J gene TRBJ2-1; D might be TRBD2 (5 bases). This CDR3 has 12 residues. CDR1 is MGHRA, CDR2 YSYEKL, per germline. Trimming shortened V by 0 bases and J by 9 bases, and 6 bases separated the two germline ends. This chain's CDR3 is CASSQDGSEQFF. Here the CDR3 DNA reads TGCGCCAGCAGCCAAGATGGGAGTGAGCAGTTCTTC.

The CDR3 nucleotides are TGTGCCAGCAGCGCGTCCAGGGGCACCAACTATGGCTACACCTTC. It yields the protein CASSASRGTNYGYTF. The chain links TRBV9 to TRBJ1-2; a weak D match, TRBD1 (6 bases). In germline, CDR1 is SGDLS, CDR2 YYNGEE. V was pared by 3 bases and J by 2 bases, with 14 bases between. This CDR3 contains 15 residues.

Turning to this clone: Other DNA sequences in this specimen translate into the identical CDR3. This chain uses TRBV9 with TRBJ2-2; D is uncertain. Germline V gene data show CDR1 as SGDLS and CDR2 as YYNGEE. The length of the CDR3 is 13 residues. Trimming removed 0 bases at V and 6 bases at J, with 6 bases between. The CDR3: CASSVVTAGELFF. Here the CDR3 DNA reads TGTGCCAGCAGCGTAGTGACGGCCGGGGAGCTGTTTTTT.

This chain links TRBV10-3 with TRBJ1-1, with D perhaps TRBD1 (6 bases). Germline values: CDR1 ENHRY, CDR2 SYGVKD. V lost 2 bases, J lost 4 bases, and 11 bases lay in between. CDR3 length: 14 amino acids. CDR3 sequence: CAISEEGEPTEAFF. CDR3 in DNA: TGTGCCATCAGTGAGGAGGGGGAGCCCACTGAAGCTTTCTTT.

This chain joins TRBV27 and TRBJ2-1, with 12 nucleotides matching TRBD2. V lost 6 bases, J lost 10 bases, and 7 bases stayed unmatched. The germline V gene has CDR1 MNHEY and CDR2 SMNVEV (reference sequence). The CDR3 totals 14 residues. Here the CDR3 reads CASRLAGGFGEQFF. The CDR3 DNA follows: TGTGCCAGCAGGCTAGCGGGAGGGTTCGGCGAGCAGTTCTTC.

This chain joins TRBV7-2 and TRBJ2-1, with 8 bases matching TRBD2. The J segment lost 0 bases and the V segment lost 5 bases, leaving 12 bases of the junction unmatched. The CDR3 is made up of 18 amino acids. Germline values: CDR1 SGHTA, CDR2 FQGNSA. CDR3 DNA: TGTGCCAGCAGCCGAAGCCTCTGGCGGGGGGACTCCTACAATGAGCAGTTCTTC. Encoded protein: CASSRSLWRGDSYNEQFF.

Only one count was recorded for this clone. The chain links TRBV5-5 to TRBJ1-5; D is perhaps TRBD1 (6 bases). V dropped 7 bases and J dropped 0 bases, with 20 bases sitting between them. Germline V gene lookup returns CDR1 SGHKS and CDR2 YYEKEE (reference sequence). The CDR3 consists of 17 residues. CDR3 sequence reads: CASPPRGAPYSNQPQHF. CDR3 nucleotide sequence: TGTGCCAGCCCTCCTCGGGGGGCCCCCTATAGCAATCAGCCCCAGCATTTT.

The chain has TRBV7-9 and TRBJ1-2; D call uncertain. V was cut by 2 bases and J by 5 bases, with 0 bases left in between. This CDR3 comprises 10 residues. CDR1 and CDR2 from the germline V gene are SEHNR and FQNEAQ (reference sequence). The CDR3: CASSLYGYTF. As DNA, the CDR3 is TGTGCCAGCAGCTTATATGGCTACACCTTC.

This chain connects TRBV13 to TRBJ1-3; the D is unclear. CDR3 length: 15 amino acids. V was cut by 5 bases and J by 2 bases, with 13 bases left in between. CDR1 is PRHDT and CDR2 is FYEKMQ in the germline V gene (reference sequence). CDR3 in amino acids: CASSLLTGTGNTIYF. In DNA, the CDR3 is TGTGCCAGCAGCCTCCTGACCGGGACTGGAAACACCATATATTTT. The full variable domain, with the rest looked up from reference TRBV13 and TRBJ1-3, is AAGVIQSPRHLIKEKRETATLKCYPIPRHDTVYWYQQGPGQDPQFLISFYEKMQSDKGSIPDRFSAQQFSDYHSELNMSSLELGDSALYFCASSLLTGTGNTIYFGEGSWLTVV.

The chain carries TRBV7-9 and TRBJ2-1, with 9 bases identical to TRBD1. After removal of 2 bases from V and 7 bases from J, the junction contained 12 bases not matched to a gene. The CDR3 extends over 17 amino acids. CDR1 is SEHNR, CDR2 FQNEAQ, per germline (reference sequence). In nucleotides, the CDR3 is TGTGCCAGCAGCTTACCCCCTAGGGACAGGGTTTCGAATGAGCAGTTCTTC. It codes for CASSLPPRDRVSNEQFF.

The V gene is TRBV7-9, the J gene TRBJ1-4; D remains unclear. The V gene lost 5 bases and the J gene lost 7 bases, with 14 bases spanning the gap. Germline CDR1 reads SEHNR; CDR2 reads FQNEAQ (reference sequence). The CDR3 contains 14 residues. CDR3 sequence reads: CASSRSYSGEKLFF. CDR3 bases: TGTGCCAGCAGCCGGTCGTACTCCGGTGAAAAACTGTTTTTT.

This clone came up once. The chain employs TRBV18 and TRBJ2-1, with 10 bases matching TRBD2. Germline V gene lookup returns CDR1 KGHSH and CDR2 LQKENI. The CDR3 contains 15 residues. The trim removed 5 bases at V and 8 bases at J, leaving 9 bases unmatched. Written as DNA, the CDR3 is TGTGCCAGCTCAACGGGGACTAGCGCCCTCGATGAGCAGTTCTTC. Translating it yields CASSTGTSALDEQFF.

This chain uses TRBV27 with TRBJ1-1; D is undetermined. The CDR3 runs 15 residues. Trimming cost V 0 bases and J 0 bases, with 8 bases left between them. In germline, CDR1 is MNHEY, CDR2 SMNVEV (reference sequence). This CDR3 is CASSLSYIMNTEAFF. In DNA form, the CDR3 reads TGTGCCAGCAGTTTATCGTACATCATGAACACTGAAGCTTTCTTT.

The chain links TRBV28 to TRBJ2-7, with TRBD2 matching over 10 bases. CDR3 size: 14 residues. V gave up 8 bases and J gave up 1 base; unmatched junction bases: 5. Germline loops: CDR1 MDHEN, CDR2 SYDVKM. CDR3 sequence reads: CASEWTSGSYEQYF. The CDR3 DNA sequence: TGTGCCAGCGAGTGGACTAGCGGATCCTACGAGCAGTACTTC.

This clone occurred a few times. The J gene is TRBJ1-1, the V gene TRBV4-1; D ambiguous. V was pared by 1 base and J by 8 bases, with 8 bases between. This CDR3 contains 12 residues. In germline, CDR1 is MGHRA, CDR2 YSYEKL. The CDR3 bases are TGCGCCAGCAGCCAAGGAGAGACAGAAGCTTTCTTT. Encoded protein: CASSQGETEAFF.

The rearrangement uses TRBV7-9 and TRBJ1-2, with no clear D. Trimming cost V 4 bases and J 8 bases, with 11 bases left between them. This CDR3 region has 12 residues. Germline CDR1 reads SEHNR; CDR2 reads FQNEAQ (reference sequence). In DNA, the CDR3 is TGTGCCAGCAGCTGGGGAACGTACGGCTACACCTTC. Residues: CASSWGTYGYTF.